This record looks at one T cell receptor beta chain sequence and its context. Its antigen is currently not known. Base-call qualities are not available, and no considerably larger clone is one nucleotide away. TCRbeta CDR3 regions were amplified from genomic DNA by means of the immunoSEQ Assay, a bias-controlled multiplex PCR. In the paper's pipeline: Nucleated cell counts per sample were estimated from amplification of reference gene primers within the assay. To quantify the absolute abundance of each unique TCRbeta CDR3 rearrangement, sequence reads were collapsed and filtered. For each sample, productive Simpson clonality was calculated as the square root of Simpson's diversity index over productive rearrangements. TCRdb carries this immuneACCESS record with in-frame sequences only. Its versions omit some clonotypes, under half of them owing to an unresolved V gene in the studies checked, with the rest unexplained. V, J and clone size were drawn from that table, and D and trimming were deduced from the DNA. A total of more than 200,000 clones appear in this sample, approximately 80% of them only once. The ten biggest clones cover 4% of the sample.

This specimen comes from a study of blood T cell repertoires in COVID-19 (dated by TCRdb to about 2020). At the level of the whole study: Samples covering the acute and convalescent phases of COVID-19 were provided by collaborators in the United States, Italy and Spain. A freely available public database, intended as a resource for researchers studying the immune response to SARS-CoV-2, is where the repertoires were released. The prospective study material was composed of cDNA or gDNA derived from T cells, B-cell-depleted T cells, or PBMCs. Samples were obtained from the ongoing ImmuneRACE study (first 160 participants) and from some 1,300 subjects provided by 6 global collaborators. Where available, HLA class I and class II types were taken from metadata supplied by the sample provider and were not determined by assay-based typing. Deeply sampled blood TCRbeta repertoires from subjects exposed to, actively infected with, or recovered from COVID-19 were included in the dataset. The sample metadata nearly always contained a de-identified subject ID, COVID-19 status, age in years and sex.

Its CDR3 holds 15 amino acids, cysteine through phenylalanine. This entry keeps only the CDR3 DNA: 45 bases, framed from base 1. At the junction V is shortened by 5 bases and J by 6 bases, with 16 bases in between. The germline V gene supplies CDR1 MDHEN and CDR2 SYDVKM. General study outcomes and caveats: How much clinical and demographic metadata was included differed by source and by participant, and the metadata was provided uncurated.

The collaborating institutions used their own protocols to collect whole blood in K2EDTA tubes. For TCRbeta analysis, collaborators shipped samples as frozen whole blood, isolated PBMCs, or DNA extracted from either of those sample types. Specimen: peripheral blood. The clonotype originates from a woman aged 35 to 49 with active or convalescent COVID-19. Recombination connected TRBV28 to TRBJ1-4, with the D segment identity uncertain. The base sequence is TGTGCCAGCAGTCTCCCGACAAACGAGTATGAAAAACTGTTTTTT. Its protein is CASSLPTNEYEKLFF.